This section outlines one TCR beta chain sequence together with its context. V was cut by 6 bases and J by 0 bases, with 12 bases left in between. The CDR3 has 15 residues. Germline CDR1 and CDR2: MDHEN and SYDVKM. This record belongs to a study of blood T cell repertoires in COVID-19. Looking at the study overall: The samples span acute and convalescent COVID-19 from the United States, Italy and Spain. In each case, the material was cDNA or gDNA derived from T cells, B-cell-depleted T cells, or PBMCs.

Profiled with immunoSEQ multiplex PCR; TCRdb holds only in-frame clones, not every one. The sample has about 200,000 clones, around 84% seen once. Participant ages covered roughly 18 to 90 years across around 22 US areas. Cohorts were based on clinical histories the participants reported. What was sequenced was PBMCs or T cells enriched from blood (not recorded which). The source is a woman between 40 and 55 years old with acute COVID-19. The chain carries TRBV28 and TRBJ1-5; maybe TRBD1 (5 bases). As DNA, the CDR3 is TGTGCCAGCAGCGGGACTGTCAATAGCAATCAGCCCCAGCATTTT. Its protein is CASSGTVNSNQPQHF.